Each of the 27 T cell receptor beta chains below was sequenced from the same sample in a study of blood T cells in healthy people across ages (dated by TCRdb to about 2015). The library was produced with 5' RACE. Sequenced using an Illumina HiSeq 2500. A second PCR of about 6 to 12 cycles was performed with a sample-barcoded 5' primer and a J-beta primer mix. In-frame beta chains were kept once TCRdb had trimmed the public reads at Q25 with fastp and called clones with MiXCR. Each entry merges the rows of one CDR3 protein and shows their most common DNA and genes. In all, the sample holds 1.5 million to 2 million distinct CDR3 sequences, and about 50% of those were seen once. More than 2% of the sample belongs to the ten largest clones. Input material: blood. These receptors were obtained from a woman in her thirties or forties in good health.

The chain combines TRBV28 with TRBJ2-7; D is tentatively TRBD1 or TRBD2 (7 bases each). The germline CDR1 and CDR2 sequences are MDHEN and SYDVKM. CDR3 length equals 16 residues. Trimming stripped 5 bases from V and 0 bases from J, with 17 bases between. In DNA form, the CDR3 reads TGTGCCAGCAGTCACCCCAGGGGGGGGCCCTCCTACGAGCAGTACTTC. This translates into CASSHPRGGPSYEQYF.

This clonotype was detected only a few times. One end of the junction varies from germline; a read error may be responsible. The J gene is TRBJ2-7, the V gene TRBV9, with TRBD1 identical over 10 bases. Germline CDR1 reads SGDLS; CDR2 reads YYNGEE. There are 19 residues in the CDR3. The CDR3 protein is CASSVGGTGAHFPSYEQYF. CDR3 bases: TGTGCCAGCAGTGTAGGGGGGACAGGGGCTCACTTCCCGTCCTACGAGCAGTACTTC. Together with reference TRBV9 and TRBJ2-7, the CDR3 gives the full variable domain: DSGVTQTPKHLITATGQRVTLRCSPRSGDLSVYWYQQSLDQGLQFLIQYYNGEERAKGNILERFSAQQFPDLHSELNLSSLELGDSALYFCASSVGGTGAHFPSYEQYFGPGTRLTVT.

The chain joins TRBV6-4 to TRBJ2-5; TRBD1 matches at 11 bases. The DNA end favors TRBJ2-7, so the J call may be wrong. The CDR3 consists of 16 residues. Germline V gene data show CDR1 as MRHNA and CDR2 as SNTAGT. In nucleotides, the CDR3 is TGTGCCAGCAGGATGGACAGGGGGCGATGTGGCTACGAGCAGTACTTC. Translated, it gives CASRMDRGRCGYEQYF.

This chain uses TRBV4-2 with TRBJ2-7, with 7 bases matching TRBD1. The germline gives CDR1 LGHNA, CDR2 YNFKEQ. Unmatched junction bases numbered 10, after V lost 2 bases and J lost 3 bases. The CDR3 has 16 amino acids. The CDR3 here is CASSQNPRDSFYEQYF. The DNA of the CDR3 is TGTGCCAGCAGCCAAAACCCACGGGACAGCTTCTACGAGCAGTACTTC.

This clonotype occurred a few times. CDR3 in DNA: TGTGCCACCAGCGTATCAGACAGGAGTAATGGCTACACCTTC. It is translated as CATSVSDRSNGYTF. The chain joins TRBV15 to TRBJ1-2, with D possibly matching TRBD1 (6 bases). CDR1 is LNHNV, CDR2 YYDKDF, per germline (reference sequence). Trimming took 5 bases from V and 6 from J, leaving 16 bases between them. This CDR3 is 14 amino acids long.

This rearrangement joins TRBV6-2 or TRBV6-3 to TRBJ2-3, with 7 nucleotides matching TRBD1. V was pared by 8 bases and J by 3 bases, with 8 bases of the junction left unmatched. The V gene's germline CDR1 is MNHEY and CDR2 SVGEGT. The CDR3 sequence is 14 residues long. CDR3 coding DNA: TGTGCCAGCCTACTTGGCAGGGGGACAGATACGCAGTATTTT. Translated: CASLLGRGTDTQYF.

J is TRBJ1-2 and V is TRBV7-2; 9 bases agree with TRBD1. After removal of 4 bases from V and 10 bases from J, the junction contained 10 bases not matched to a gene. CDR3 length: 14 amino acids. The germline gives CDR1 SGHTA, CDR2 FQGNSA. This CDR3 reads CASSSYTGGRAYTF. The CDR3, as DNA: TGTGCCAGCAGCTCTTACACAGGGGGCCGTGCCTACACCTTC.

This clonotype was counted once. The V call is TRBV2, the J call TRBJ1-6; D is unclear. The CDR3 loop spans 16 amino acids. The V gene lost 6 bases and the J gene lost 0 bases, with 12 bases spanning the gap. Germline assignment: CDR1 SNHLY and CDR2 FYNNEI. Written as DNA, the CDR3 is TGTGCCAGCAGGGATGACAAGAGCTCCTATAATTCACCCCTCCACTTT. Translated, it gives CASRDDKSSYNSPLHF.

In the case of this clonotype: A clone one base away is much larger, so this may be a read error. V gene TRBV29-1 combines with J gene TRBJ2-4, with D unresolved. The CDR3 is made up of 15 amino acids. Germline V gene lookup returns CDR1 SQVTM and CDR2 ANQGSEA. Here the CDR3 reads CGVEVDPRAKNIQYF. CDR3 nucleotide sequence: TGCGGCGTTGAGGTTGACCCCCGGGCCAAAAACATTCAGTACTTC.

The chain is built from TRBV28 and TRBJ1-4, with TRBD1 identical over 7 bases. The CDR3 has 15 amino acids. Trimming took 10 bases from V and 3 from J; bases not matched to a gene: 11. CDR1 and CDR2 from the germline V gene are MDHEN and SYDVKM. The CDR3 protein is CATASGGVANEKLFF. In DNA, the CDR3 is TGTGCCACCGCCTCAGGGGGTGTAGCTAATGAAAAACTGTTTTTT.

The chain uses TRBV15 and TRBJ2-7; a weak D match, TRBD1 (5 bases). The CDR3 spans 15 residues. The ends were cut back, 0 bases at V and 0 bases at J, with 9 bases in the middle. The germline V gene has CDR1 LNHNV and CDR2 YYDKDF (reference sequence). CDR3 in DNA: TGTGCCACCAGCAGAGAAAGGGGATACTCCTACGAGCAGTACTTC. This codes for CATSRERGYSYEQYF.

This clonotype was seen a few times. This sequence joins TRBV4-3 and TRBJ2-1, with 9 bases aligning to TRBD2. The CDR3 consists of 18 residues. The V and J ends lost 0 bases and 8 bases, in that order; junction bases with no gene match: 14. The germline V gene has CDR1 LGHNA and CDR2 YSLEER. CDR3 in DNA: TGCGCCAGCAGCCAAGACCCTACCCCTAGCGGGGCTATGGATGAGCAGTTCTTC. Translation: CASSQDPTPSGAMDEQFF.

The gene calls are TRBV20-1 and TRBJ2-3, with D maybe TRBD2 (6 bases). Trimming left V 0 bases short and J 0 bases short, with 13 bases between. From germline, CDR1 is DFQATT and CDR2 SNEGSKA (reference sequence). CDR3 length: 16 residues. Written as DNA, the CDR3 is TGCAGTGCTAGAGATTGGGGAGGAGAAAGCACAGATACGCAGTATTTT. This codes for CSARDWGGESTDTQYF.

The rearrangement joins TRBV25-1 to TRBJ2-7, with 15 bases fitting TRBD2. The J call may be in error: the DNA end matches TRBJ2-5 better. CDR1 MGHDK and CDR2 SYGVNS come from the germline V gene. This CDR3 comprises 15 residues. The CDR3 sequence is CASTGLAGGLETQYF. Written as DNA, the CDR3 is TGTGCCAGCACTGGACTAGCGGGGGGGCTGGAGACCCAGTACTTC.

The CDR3 loop reads CASSEDIQFTDTQYF. CDR3 coding DNA: TGTGCCAGCAGTGAAGATATTCAGTTCACAGATACGCAGTATTTT. The V and J genes are TRBV6-1 and TRBJ2-3; no firm D call. This CDR3 is built from 15 residues. Germline V gene sequence: CDR1 MNHNS, CDR2 SASEGT. With 1 base removed from V and 2 bases from J, the gap between germline ends came to 10 bases.

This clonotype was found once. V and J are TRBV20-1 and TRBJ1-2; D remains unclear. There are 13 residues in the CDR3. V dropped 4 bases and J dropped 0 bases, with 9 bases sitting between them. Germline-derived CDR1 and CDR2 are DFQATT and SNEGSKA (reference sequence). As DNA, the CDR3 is TGCAGTGCTAAGGAGGGAGCTAACTATGGCTACACCTTC. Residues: CSAKEGANYGYTF.

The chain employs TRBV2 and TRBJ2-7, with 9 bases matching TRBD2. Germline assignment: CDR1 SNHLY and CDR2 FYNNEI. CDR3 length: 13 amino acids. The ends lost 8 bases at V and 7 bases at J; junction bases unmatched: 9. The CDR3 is CASATSGYIEQYF. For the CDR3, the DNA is TGTGCCAGCGCTACTAGCGGGTACATAGAGCAGTACTTC.

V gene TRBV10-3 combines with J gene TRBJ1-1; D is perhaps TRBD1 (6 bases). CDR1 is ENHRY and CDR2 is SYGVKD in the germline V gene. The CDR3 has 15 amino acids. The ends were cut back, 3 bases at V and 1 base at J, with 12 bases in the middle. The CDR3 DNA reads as TGTGCCATCAGTGAAACAGGGTTGGGGAACACTGAAGCTTTCTTT. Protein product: CAISETGLGNTEAFF.

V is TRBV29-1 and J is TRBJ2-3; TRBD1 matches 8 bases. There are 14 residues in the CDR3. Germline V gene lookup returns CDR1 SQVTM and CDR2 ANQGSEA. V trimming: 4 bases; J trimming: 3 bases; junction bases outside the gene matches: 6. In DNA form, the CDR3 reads TGCAGCGTTGGACAGGGGCTTGGAACAGATACGCAGTATTTT. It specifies CSVGQGLGTDTQYF.

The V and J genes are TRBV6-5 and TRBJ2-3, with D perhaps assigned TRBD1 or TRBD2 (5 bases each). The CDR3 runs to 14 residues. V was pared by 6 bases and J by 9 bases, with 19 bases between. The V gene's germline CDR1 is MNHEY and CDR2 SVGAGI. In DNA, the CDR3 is TGTGCCAGCAGAGCACAGGCCGGGCGGGTCACGCAGTATTTT. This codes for CASRAQAGRVTQYF.

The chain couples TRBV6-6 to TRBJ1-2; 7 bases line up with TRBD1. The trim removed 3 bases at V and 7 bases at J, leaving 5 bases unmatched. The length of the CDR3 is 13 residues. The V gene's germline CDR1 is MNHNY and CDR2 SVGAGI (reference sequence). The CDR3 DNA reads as TGTGCCAGCAGTTATAAAGGGGGCACTGGCTACACCTTC. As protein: CASSYKGGTGYTF.

DNA for the CDR3: TGTGCCAGCAGCGTGAGCCCGGGACAGTTCCCCGATGAGCAGTTCTTC. Translation gives CASSVSPGQFPDEQFF. The V and J genes are TRBV9 and TRBJ2-1, with TRBD1 matching 7 bases. This CDR3 is 16 amino acids long. The V and J ends lost 2 bases and 8 bases, in that order; junction bases with no gene match: 13. Germline CDR1 SGDLS, CDR2 YYNGEE.

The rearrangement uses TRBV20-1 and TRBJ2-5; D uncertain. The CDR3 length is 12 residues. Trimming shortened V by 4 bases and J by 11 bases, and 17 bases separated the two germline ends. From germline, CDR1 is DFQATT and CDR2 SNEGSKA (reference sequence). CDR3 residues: CSANSNDMEQYF. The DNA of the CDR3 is TGCAGTGCTAACTCCAACGATATGGAGCAGTACTTC.

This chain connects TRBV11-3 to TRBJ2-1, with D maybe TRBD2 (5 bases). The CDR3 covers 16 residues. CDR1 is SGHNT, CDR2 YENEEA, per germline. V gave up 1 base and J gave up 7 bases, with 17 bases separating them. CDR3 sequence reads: CASSLVSVGSGNEQFF. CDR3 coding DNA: TGTGCCAGCAGCTTAGTCTCGGTGGGATCGGGGAATGAGCAGTTCTTC.

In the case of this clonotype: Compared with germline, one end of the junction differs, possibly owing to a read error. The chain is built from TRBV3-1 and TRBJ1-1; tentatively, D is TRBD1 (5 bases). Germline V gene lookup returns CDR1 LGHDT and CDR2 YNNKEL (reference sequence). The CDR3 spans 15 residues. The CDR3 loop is CAGSRHTGANTEAFF. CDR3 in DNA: TGTGCCGGCAGCCGCCACACAGGAGCGAACACTGAAGCTTTCTTT.

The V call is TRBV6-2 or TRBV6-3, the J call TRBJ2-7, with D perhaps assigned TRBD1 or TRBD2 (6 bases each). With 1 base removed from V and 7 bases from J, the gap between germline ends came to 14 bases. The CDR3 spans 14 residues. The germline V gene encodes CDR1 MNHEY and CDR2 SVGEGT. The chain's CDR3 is CASSYWRETGEQYF. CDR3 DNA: TGTGCCAGCAGTTACTGGAGGGAAACAGGGGAGCAGTACTTC.

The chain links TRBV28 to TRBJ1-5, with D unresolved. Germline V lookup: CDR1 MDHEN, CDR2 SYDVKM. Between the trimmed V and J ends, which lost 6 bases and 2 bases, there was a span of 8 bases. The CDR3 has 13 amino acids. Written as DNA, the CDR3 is TGTGCCAGCAGGGTCACAGGCAATCAGCCCCAGCATTTT. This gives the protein CASRVTGNQPQHF.